Below, 5 T cell receptor beta chains from the same sample are listed, as sequenced in a study of a mutant IDH1 vaccine in newly diagnosed glioma. The table came from immunoSEQ multiplex PCR; TCRdb's copy has only in-frame clones and leaves some out. The sample yields about 56,000 clones, around 75% seen once. Time point indicated: week 47, end of study. Every single dose of the vaccine, 300 ug of mutant IDH1 20-mer peptide, came with topical imiquimod. Antigen specificity for these receptors is unknown. The sample consisted of PBMCs, taken from a glioma patient whose treatment included an IDH1 peptide vaccine. Receptors were obtained from a man aged 45-60 years with glioma.

This sequence joins TRBV4-2 and TRBJ1-1, with TRBD1 matching over 9 bases. The CDR3 runs 16 residues. Trimming removed 4 bases from V and 5 bases from J; junction bases left unmatched: 11. Germline values: CDR1 LGHNA, CDR2 YNFKEQ. DNA of the CDR3: TGTGCCAGCAGCCCACAGGGGGACAGGGAATCGACTGAAGCTTTCTTT. Residues: CASSPQGDRESTEAFF.

This clone was picked up a small number of times. This sequence joins TRBV9 and TRBJ1-1, with D unresolved. The CDR3 length is 17 residues. Per germline, CDR1 SGDLS and CDR2 YYNGEE. V lost 4 bases and J lost 4, with 23 bases in between. CDR3 protein: CASSLTGKTYDLTEAFF. Here the CDR3 DNA reads TGTGCCAGCAGCTTAACCGGGAAAACATATGACCTCACTGAAGCTTTCTTT.

The chain carries TRBV5-1 and TRBJ1-1; tentative D call: TRBD1 (6 bases). This CDR3 is 13 amino acids long. Germline assignment: CDR1 SGHRS and CDR2 YFSETQ. The ends were cut back, 5 bases at V and 6 bases at J, with 14 bases in the middle. CDR3 loop: CASRLRGAAEAFF. CDR3 nucleotide sequence: TGCGCCAGCAGGCTAAGGGGGGCAGCTGAAGCTTTCTTT.

The chain recombines TRBV10-3 with TRBJ2-1; D may be TRBD2 (7 bases). The CDR3 extends over 12 amino acids. Germline values: CDR1 ENHRY, CDR2 SYGVKD. The V end was cut by 11 bases, the J end by 7 bases, with 15 bases between. The CDR3 region is CAGGAQMNEQFF. DNA of the CDR3: TGTGCCGGGGGGGCACAGATGAATGAGCAGTTCTTC.

This clone was seen a few times. The V gene is TRBV27, the J gene TRBJ1-1; possible D gene TRBD1, 6 bases. The V gene's germline CDR1 is MNHEY and CDR2 SMNVEV (reference sequence). V lost 4 bases and J lost 11, with 14 bases in between. This CDR3 has 12 amino acids. In DNA form, the CDR3 reads TGTGCCAGCAGTTCATCGGGGGCTAGCGCTTTCTTT. It encodes CASSSSGASAFF.